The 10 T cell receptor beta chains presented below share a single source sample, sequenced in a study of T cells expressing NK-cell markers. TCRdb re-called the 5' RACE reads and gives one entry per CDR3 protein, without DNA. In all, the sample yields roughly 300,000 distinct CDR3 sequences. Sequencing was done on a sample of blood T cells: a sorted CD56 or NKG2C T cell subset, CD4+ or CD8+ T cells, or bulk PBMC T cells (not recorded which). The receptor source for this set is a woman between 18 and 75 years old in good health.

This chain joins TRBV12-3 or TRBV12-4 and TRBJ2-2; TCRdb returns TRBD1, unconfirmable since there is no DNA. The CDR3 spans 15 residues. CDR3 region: CASSSPTGATGELFF.

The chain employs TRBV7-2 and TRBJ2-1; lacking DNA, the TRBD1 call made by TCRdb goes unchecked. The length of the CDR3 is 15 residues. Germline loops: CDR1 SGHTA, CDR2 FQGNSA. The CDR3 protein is CASSLVGQGRDEQFF.

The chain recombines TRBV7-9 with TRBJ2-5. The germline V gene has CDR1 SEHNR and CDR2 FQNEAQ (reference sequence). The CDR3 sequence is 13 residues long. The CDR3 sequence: CASSLVFQETQYF. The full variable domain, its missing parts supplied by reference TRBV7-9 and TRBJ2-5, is DTGVSQNPRHKITKRGQNVTFRCDPISEHNRLYWYRQTLGQGPEFLTYFQNEAQLEKSRLLSDRFSAERPKGSFSTLEIQRTEQGDSAMYLCASSLVFQETQYFGPGTRLLVL.

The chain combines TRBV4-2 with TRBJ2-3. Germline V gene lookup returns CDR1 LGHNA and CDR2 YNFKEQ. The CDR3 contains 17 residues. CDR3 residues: CASSQDHSAGGTDTQYF.

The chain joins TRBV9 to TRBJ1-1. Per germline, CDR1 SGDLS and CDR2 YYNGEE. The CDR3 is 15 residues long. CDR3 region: CASSVAGVRNTEAFF. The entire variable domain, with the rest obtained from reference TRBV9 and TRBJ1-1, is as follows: DSGVTQTPKHLITATGQRVTLRCSPRSGDLSVYWYQQSLDQGLQFLIQYYNGEERAKGNILERFSAQQFPDLHSELNLSSLELGDSALYFCASSVAGVRNTEAFFGQGTRLTVV.

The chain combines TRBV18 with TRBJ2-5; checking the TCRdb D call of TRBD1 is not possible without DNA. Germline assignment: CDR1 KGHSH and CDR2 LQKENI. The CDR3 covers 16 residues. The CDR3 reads CASSPMTGSLQETQYF.

The chain's CDR3 is CASSSRRTYEQYF. The chain recombines TRBV7-2 with TRBJ2-7. The CDR3 contains 13 residues. Germline CDR1 is SGHTA and CDR2 is FQGNSA.

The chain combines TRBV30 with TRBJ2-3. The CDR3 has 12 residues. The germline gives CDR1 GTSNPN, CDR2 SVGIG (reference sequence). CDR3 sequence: CAWSGWSDTQYF.

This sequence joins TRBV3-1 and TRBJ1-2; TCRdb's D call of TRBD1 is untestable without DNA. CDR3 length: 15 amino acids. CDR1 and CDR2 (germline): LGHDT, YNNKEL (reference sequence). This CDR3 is CASSPYTGVRYGYTF.

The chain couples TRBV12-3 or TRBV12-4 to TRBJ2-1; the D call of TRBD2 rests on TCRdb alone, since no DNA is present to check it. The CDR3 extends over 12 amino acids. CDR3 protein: CASSIWENEQFF.